The rows below give T cell receptor beta chains drawn from one sample of a study of blood T cell repertoires in COVID-19. Repertoires were generated with immunoSEQ multiplex PCR, while TCRdb's copy carries only in-frame clones and drops some. The sample lists roughly 250,000 clones, 80% to 90% occurring once. Sequenced input: PBMCs or T cells enriched from blood (not recorded which). The receptors were gathered from a woman aged 18-35 years who had recovered from COVID-19. CDR3s include the opening cysteine and the closing phenylalanine or tryptophan. The order of the fields is D gene, J gene, V gene, clone size, CDR3 protein, CDR3 DNA. The D gene is left open where the match is weak. Clone size is not always given. Where it is, it says once, few, many or a class for expanded clones.

d_gene: TRBD2
j_gene: TRBJ2-3
v_gene: TRBV9
abundance: NA
CDR3aa: CASSGRSGALTDTQYF
CDR3nt: TGTGCCAGCAGCGGAAGAAGCGGGGCACTCACAGATACGCAGTATTTT

d_gene: NA
j_gene: TRBJ2-7
v_gene: TRBV6-5
abundance: NA
CDR3aa: CASSTGQGSYEQYF
CDR3nt: TGTGCCAGCAGTACCGGGCAGGGCTCCTACGAGCAGTACTTC

d_gene: TRBD1
j_gene: TRBJ1-5
v_gene: TRBV6-1
abundance: NA
CDR3aa: CASSDDRVGQPQHF
CDR3nt: TGTGCCAGCAGTGACGACAGGGTGGGTCAGCCCCAGCATTTT

d_gene: TRBD1
j_gene: TRBJ2-5
v_gene: TRBV7-6
abundance: once
CDR3aa: CASSLLPGQGAQETQYF
CDR3nt: TGTGCCAGCAGCTTACTCCCCGGACAGGGGGCCCAAGAGACCCAGTACTTC

d_gene: NA
j_gene: TRBJ1-2
v_gene: TRBV23-1
abundance: NA
CDR3aa: CASSQSSGDYGYTF
CDR3nt: TGCGCCAGCAGTCAATCATCGGGGGACTATGGCTACACCTTC

d_gene: TRBD1
j_gene: TRBJ2-2
v_gene: TRBV5-1
abundance: NA
CDR3aa: CASSSDRGQYTGELFF
CDR3nt: TGCGCCAGCAGCTCAGACAGGGGGCAATACACCGGGGAGCTGTTTTTT

d_gene: TRBD1
j_gene: TRBJ1-2
v_gene: TRBV15
abundance: NA
CDR3aa: CATSSDRVDGYTF
CDR3nt: TGTGCCACCAGTTCGGACAGGGTAGATGGCTACACCTTC

d_gene: TRBD1
j_gene: TRBJ1-6
v_gene: TRBV6-5
abundance: NA
CDR3aa: CASGRQGPNNSPLHF
CDR3nt: TGTGCCAGCGGTAGACAGGGCCCAAATAATTCACCCCTCCACTTT

d_gene: NA
j_gene: TRBJ2-5
v_gene: TRBV12-3/TRBV12-4
abundance: NA
CDR3aa: CASSLSETQYF
CDR3nt: TGTGCCAGCAGTTTGTCGGAGACCCAGTACTTC

d_gene: TRBD1
j_gene: TRBJ1-3
v_gene: TRBV19
abundance: NA
CDR3aa: CASSISQGATSGNTIYF
CDR3nt: TGTGCCAGTAGTATTTCCCAGGGGGCAACCTCTGGAAACACCATATATTTT

d_gene: NA
j_gene: TRBJ1-4
v_gene: TRBV18
abundance: NA
CDR3aa: CASSPLVGVPYEKLFF
CDR3nt: TGTGCCAGCTCACCACTTGTCGGGGTACCGTATGAAAAACTGTTTTTT

d_gene: NA
j_gene: TRBJ1-1
v_gene: TRBV6-5
abundance: NA
CDR3aa: CASSLEGSTEAFF
CDR3nt: TGTGCCAGCAGCTTAGAAGGGAGCACTGAAGCTTTCTTT

d_gene: NA
j_gene: TRBJ1-4
v_gene: TRBV15
abundance: NA
CDR3aa: CATSTGNRENEKLFF
CDR3nt: TGTGCCACCAGCACGGGAAACAGGGAGAATGAAAAACTGTTTTTT

d_gene: TRBD1
j_gene: TRBJ2-2
v_gene: TRBV4-2
abundance: NA
CDR3aa: CASSQWAGGFTGELFF
CDR3nt: TGTGCCAGCAGCCAATGGGCAGGGGGTTTCACCGGGGAGCTGTTTTTT

d_gene: NA
j_gene: TRBJ1-1
v_gene: TRBV5-1
abundance: NA
CDR3aa: CASSPLPDSNTEAFF
CDR3nt: TGCGCCAGCAGCCCTTTGCCGGACAGTAACACTGAAGCTTTCTTT

d_gene: NA
j_gene: TRBJ1-1
v_gene: TRBV5-8
abundance: NA
CDR3aa: CASSLGQSLNTEAFF
CDR3nt: TGTGCCAGCAGCTTGGGACAGAGTCTGAACACTGAAGCTTTCTTT

d_gene: NA
j_gene: TRBJ1-4
v_gene: TRBV11-3
abundance: NA
CDR3aa: CASSFLWDNNEKLFF
CDR3nt: TGTGCCAGCAGCTTCCTATGGGACAATAATGAAAAACTGTTTTTT

d_gene: TRBD1
j_gene: TRBJ2-2
v_gene: TRBV10-3
abundance: once
CDR3aa: CAISPGQGNAGELFF
CDR3nt: TGTGCCATCAGTCCGGGACAGGGGAATGCCGGGGAGCTGTTTTTT

d_gene: TRBD1
j_gene: TRBJ1-1
v_gene: TRBV11-2
abundance: NA
CDR3aa: CASSLDPRGQFPSTEAFF
CDR3nt: TGTGCCAGCAGCTTAGATCCCAGGGGACAGTTCCCGAGCACTGAAGCTTTCTTT

d_gene: TRBD1
j_gene: TRBJ2-2
v_gene: TRBV11-2
abundance: many
CDR3aa: CASSLGSGGTGALTGELFF
CDR3nt: TGTGCCAGCAGCTTAGGGTCCGGGGGGACAGGGGCATTGACCGGGGAGCTGTTTTTT

d_gene: NA
j_gene: TRBJ1-5
v_gene: TRBV29-1
abundance: NA
CDR3aa: CSVVISQPQHF
CDR3nt: TGCAGCGTTGTAATTTCTCAGCCCCAGCATTTT

d_gene: TRBD2
j_gene: TRBJ2-5
v_gene: TRBV2
abundance: NA
CDR3aa: CASSVPGLQETQYF
CDR3nt: TGTGCCAGCAGTGTCCCGGGACTACAAGAGACCCAGTACTTC

d_gene: NA
j_gene: TRBJ2-7
v_gene: TRBV29-1
abundance: NA
CDR3aa: CSAAPRSSYEQYF
CDR3nt: TGCAGCGCCGCCCCAAGGAGCTCCTACGAGCAGTACTTC

d_gene: NA
j_gene: TRBJ2-7
v_gene: TRBV7-2
abundance: once
CDR3aa: CASSLVGGAGSQQYF
CDR3nt: TGTGCCAGCAGCTTAGTAGGGGGGGCCGGTAGCCAGCAGTACTTC

d_gene: TRBD1
j_gene: TRBJ1-1
v_gene: TRBV28
abundance: NA
CDR3aa: CASSPTPDRGYVTEAFF
CDR3nt: TGTGCCAGCAGTCCTACCCCCGACAGGGGCTATGTTACTGAAGCTTTCTTT

d_gene: NA
j_gene: TRBJ1-5
v_gene: TRBV4-1
abundance: NA
CDR3aa: CASSQALGGNQPQHF
CDR3nt: TGCGCCAGCAGCCAAGCCCTCGGGGGCAATCAGCCCCAGCATTTT

d_gene: TRBD1
j_gene: TRBJ2-1
v_gene: TRBV2
abundance: NA
CDR3aa: CASTGTGVREQFF
CDR3nt: TGTGCCAGCACCGGGACAGGGGTTCGTGAGCAGTTCTTC

d_gene: NA
j_gene: TRBJ2-3
v_gene: TRBV15
abundance: once
CDR3aa: CATSPRRGPTDTQYF
CDR3nt: TGTGCCACCAGCCCCCGGCGGGGCCCCACAGATACGCAGTATTTT

d_gene: NA
j_gene: TRBJ1-5
v_gene: TRBV19
abundance: NA
CDR3aa: CASSKPTGPDSNQPQHF
CDR3nt: TGTGCCAGTAGTAAACCGACAGGACCCGATAGCAATCAGCCCCAGCATTTT

d_gene: NA
j_gene: TRBJ2-2
v_gene: TRBV5-6
abundance: NA
CDR3aa: CASSLGAQYTGELFF
CDR3nt: TGTGCCAGCAGCTTGGGGGCGCAGTACACCGGGGAGCTGTTTTTT

d_gene: NA
j_gene: TRBJ2-3
v_gene: TRBV7-9
abundance: NA
CDR3aa: CASSAQRVLSTDTQYF
CDR3nt: TGTGCCAGCAGCGCGCAGCGGGTCCTTAGCACAGATACGCAGTATTTT

d_gene: NA
j_gene: TRBJ2-1
v_gene: TRBV10-3
abundance: once
CDR3aa: CAISDLDIRSYNEQFF
CDR3nt: TGTGCCATCAGTGATCTAGATATCAGATCCTACAATGAGCAGTTCTTC

d_gene: TRBD1
j_gene: TRBJ1-1
v_gene: TRBV19
abundance: NA
CDR3aa: CASNWDRGMNTEAFF
CDR3nt: TGTGCCAGTAATTGGGACAGGGGCATGAACACTGAAGCTTTCTTT

d_gene: NA
j_gene: TRBJ1-2
v_gene: TRBV6-2/TRBV6-3
abundance: NA
CDR3aa: CASSSLVRVTYGYTF
CDR3nt: TGTGCCAGCAGTTCCCTTGTCAGGGTAACCTATGGCTACACCTTC

d_gene: TRBD1
j_gene: TRBJ1-5
v_gene: TRBV7-6
abundance: NA
CDR3aa: CASSQFPGQRNQPQHF
CDR3nt: TGTGCCAGCAGCCAGTTTCCGGGACAGCGCAATCAGCCCCAGCATTTT

d_gene: NA
j_gene: TRBJ2-2
v_gene: TRBV2
abundance: NA
CDR3aa: CASKLGLQKLFF
CDR3nt: TGTGCCAGCAAGCTGGGACTCCAAAAGCTGTTTTTT

d_gene: NA
j_gene: TRBJ1-1
v_gene: TRBV9
abundance: NA
CDR3aa: CASSGAGANTEAFF
CDR3nt: TGTGCCAGCAGCGGGGCAGGGGCGAACACTGAAGCTTTCTTT

d_gene: NA
j_gene: TRBJ2-7
v_gene: TRBV5-4
abundance: NA
CDR3aa: CASSLAQVGYEQYF
CDR3nt: TGTGCCAGCAGCTTGGCGCAGGTTGGCTACGAGCAGTACTTC

d_gene: TRBD1
j_gene: TRBJ2-5
v_gene: TRBV11-2
abundance: NA
CDR3aa: CASSFLQGPWETQYF
CDR3nt: TGTGCCAGCAGCTTCTTACAGGGGCCCTGGGAGACCCAGTACTTC

d_gene: NA
j_gene: TRBJ2-7
v_gene: TRBV27
abundance: once
CDR3aa: CASSLRGNYEQYF
CDR3nt: TGTGCCAGCAGTTTAAGGGGAAACTACGAGCAGTACTTC

d_gene: NA
j_gene: TRBJ2-7
v_gene: TRBV7-9
abundance: NA
CDR3aa: CASSTAGGSYEQYF
CDR3nt: TGTGCCAGCAGCACCGCCGGGGGCTCCTACGAGCAGTACTTC

d_gene: TRBD1
j_gene: TRBJ2-4
v_gene: TRBV2
abundance: NA
CDR3aa: CASSTLTGGAAKNIQYF
CDR3nt: TGTGCCAGCAGCACCCTTACAGGGGGCGCGGCCAAAAACATTCAGTACTTC

d_gene: NA
j_gene: TRBJ1-3
v_gene: TRBV21-1
abundance: NA
CDR3aa: CASSKGVNRATAGNTIYF
CDR3nt: TGTGCCAGCAGCAAAGGAGTAAACAGGGCTACGGCTGGAAACACCATATATTTT

d_gene: NA
j_gene: TRBJ1-1
v_gene: TRBV4-1
abundance: few
CDR3aa: CASSHTAGPNTEAFF
CDR3nt: TGCGCCAGCAGCCATACGGCTGGGCCCAACACTGAAGCTTTCTTT

d_gene: NA
j_gene: TRBJ1-2
v_gene: TRBV24-1
abundance: NA
CDR3aa: CATSDQDSYGYTF
CDR3nt: TGTGCCACCAGTGATCAGGACAGCTATGGCTACACCTTC

d_gene: NA
j_gene: TRBJ1-2
v_gene: TRBV7-9
abundance: NA
CDR3aa: CASSLGAGEVYGYTF
CDR3nt: TGTGCCAGCAGCTTAGGCGCAGGGGAAGTGTATGGCTACACCTTC

d_gene: NA
j_gene: TRBJ1-1
v_gene: TRBV6-6
abundance: NA
CDR3aa: CASSYSKGDEAFF
CDR3nt: TGTGCCAGCAGTTACTCGAAGGGAGATGAAGCTTTCTTT

d_gene: NA
j_gene: TRBJ2-1
v_gene: TRBV20-1
abundance: NA
CDR3aa: CSATDGSSYNEQFF
CDR3nt: TGCAGTGCTACTGACGGTAGCTCCTACAATGAGCAGTTCTTC

d_gene: TRBD2
j_gene: TRBJ2-6
v_gene: TRBV27
abundance: NA
CDR3aa: CASSGGGDIPSGANVLTF
CDR3nt: TGTGCCAGCAGTGGCGGGGGGGACATCCCCTCTGGGGCCAACGTCCTGACTTTC

d_gene: NA
j_gene: TRBJ2-2
v_gene: TRBV15
abundance: NA
CDR3aa: CATSTDFGGGELFF
CDR3nt: TGTGCCACCAGCACGGACTTCGGTGGCGGGGAGCTGTTTTTT

d_gene: NA
j_gene: TRBJ1-4
v_gene: TRBV28
abundance: few
CDR3aa: CASSGPGLTNEKLFF
CDR3nt: TGTGCCAGCAGTGGCCCTGGACTGACTAATGAAAAACTGTTTTTT

d_gene: TRBD2
j_gene: TRBJ2-1
v_gene: TRBV7-8
abundance: NA
CDR3aa: CASSLDLAGINEQFF
CDR3nt: TGTGCCAGCAGCTTAGATCTAGCGGGTATCAATGAGCAGTTCTTC

d_gene: NA
j_gene: TRBJ1-1
v_gene: TRBV7-3
abundance: NA
CDR3aa: CASSLTPPGVNTEAFF
CDR3nt: TGTGCCAGCAGCTTAACACCGCCAGGGGTGAACACTGAAGCTTTCTTT

d_gene: NA
j_gene: TRBJ2-7
v_gene: TRBV27
abundance: NA
CDR3aa: CASSPGQPYEQYF
CDR3nt: TGTGCCAGCAGTCCAGGACAGCCCTACGAGCAGTACTTC

d_gene: NA
j_gene: TRBJ1-3
v_gene: TRBV7-8
abundance: few
CDR3aa: CASSWSRGSYGNTIYF
CDR3nt: TGTGCCAGCAGCTGGAGCAGGGGCTCGTATGGAAACACCATATATTTT

d_gene: NA
j_gene: TRBJ1-3
v_gene: TRBV5-4
abundance: NA
CDR3aa: CASSLDPQGSGNTIYF
CDR3nt: TGTGCCAGCAGCTTGGACCCACAGGGCTCTGGAAACACCATATATTTT

d_gene: TRBD1
j_gene: TRBJ1-2
v_gene: TRBV11-1
abundance: NA
CDR3aa: CASSLEGGQHYGYTF
CDR3nt: TGTGCCAGCAGCTTAGAAGGGGGACAGCACTATGGCTACACCTTC

d_gene: TRBD2
j_gene: TRBJ2-3
v_gene: TRBV7-8
abundance: NA
CDR3aa: CASRGSGGVTDTQYF
CDR3nt: TGTGCCAGCAGGGGGAGCGGGGGGGTCACAGATACGCAGTATTTT

d_gene: NA
j_gene: TRBJ1-5
v_gene: TRBV18
abundance: NA
CDR3aa: CASSPRGKGGQPQHF
CDR3nt: TGTGCCAGCTCACCACGGGGAAAAGGGGGTCAGCCCCAGCATTTT

d_gene: NA
j_gene: TRBJ1-6
v_gene: TRBV11-3
abundance: NA
CDR3aa: CASSPKSGPHLRDGSPLHF
CDR3nt: TGTGCCAGCAGCCCGAAGTCCGGGCCACACCTCAGGGATGGTTCACCCCTCCACTTT